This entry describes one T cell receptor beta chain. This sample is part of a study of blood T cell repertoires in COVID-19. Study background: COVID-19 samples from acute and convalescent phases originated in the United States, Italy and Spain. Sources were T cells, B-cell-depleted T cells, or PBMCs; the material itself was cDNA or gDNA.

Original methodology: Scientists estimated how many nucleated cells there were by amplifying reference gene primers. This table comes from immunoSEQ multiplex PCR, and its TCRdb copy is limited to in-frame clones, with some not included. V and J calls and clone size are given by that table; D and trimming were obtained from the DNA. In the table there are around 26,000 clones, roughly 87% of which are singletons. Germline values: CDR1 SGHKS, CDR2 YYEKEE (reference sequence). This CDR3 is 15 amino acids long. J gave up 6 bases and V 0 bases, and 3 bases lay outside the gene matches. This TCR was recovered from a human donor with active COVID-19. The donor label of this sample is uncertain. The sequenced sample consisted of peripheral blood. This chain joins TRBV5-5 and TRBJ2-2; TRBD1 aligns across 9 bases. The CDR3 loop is CASSLVTGGPGELFF. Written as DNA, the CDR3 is TGTGCCAGCAGCTTGGTCACAGGGGGCCCCGGGGAGCTGTTTTTT.